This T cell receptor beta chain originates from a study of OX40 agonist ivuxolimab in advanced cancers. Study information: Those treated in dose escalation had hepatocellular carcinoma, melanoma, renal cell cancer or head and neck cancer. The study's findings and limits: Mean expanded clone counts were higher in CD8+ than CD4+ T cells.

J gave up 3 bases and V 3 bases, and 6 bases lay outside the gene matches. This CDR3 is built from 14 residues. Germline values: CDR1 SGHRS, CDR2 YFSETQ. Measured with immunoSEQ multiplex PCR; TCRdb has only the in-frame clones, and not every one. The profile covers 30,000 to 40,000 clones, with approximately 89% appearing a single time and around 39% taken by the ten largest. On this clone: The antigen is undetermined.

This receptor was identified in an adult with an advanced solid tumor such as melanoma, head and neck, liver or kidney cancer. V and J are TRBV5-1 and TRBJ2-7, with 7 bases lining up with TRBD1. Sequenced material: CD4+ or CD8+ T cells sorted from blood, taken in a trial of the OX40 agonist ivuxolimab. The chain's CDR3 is CASSSYRDSYEQYF. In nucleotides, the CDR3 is TGCGCCAGCAGCTCATACCGGGACAGCTACGAGCAGTACTTC.